Listed here are 25 T cell receptor beta chains from one sample, sequenced in a study of chemoradiotherapy in HPV16-positive cancers. The data were produced by immunoSEQ multiplex PCR, yet TCRdb's version contains in-frame clones alone and is incomplete. The data contain around 4,900 clones, roughly 85% of them seen just once; the ten biggest clones take up roughly 10%. The source was tumor tissue, collected from a patient who underwent chemoradiotherapy. The receptors were sampled from a human donor with HPV-associated anogenital cancer.

The chain links TRBV7-3 to TRBJ1-1, with TRBD1 identical over 8 bases. The CDR3 extends over 14 amino acids. With 6 bases clipped from V and 0 bases from J, the junction kept 3 bases outside the gene matches. In germline, CDR1 is SGHTA, CDR2 FQGTGA. In DNA, the CDR3 is TGTGCCAGCAGTCCAGGGGGCCTGAACACTGAAGCTTTCTTT. This gives the protein CASSPGGLNTEAFF.

This clone appeared a single time. The chain couples TRBV5-1 to TRBJ2-3; D possibly matches TRBD1 or TRBD2 (5 bases each). V lost 5 bases and J lost 0, with 13 bases in between. Germline CDR1 is SGHRS and CDR2 is YFSETQ. This CDR3 comprises 15 residues. CDR3 sequence: CASRPGTISTDTQYF. CDR3 sequence (DNA): TGCGCCAGCAGACCCGGGACCATTAGCACAGATACGCAGTATTTT.

CDR3 in DNA: TGTGCCTGGAGTGGGGTAGCGGGGTCCTCCTACAATGAGCAGTTCTTC. Encoded protein: CAWSGVAGSSYNEQFF. The chain recombines TRBV30 with TRBJ2-1; TRBD2 matches 8 bases. Looked up from germline, CDR1 is GTSNPN and CDR2 is SVGIG (reference sequence). The CDR3 is 16 amino acids. Losses at the gene ends were 1 base for V and 0 bases for J; bases not matched to a gene: 5.

This chain uses TRBV2 with TRBJ1-2; the match to TRBD1 covers 7 bases. Germline V gene sequence: CDR1 SNHLY, CDR2 FYNNEI. The ends lost 6 bases at V and 4 bases at J; junction bases unmatched: 11. The CDR3 is 15 amino acids. DNA of the CDR3: TGTGCCAGCAGCTCGGACAGGAGGGGTAGCTATGGCTACACCTTC. Encoded protein: CASSSDRRGSYGYTF.

The rearrangement joins TRBV14 to TRBJ2-4; D not certain. The CDR3 extends over 13 amino acids. Trimming left V 1 base short and J 6 bases short, with 7 bases between. Germline V lookup: CDR1 SGHDN, CDR2 FVKESK. CDR3 in DNA: TGTGCCAGCAGCCAAGCTAAGGGAAACATTCAGTACTTC. Protein: CASSQAKGNIQYF.

The J gene is TRBJ1-2, the V gene TRBV5-5, with 10 bases fitting TRBD1. V gave up 4 bases and J gave up 2 bases; unmatched junction bases: 14. CDR1 and CDR2 from the germline V gene are SGHKS and YYEKEE (reference sequence). The CDR3 extends over 18 amino acids. This CDR3 is CASSQTGTGVLGNYGYTF. The DNA of the CDR3 is TGTGCCAGCAGCCAAACCGGGACAGGGGTTCTTGGAAACTATGGCTACACCTTC.

A few counts support this clone. The V gene is TRBV18, the J gene TRBJ1-1; TRBD1 agrees at 9 bases. CDR3 length: 16 amino acids. CDR1 KGHSH and CDR2 LQKENI come from the germline V gene. The junction had 13 bases not matched to a gene; V was cut back by 5 bases and J by 6 bases. CDR3 region: CASSGWNRDRDPEAFF. CDR3 sequence (DNA): TGTGCCAGCTCAGGATGGAACCGGGACAGGGACCCTGAAGCTTTCTTT.

This clone was recorded only once. The chain has TRBV5-6 and TRBJ1-1; D ambiguous. The V gene's germline CDR1 is SGHDT and CDR2 YYEEEE. This CDR3 is built from 16 residues. Deletions cut 1 base from V and 2 bases from J, with 15 bases between. This CDR3 reads CASSLIGSRSNTEAFF. In DNA form, the CDR3 reads TGTGCCAGCAGCTTGATAGGTAGCCGCAGTAACACTGAAGCTTTCTTT.

By share of the sample, this clone is medium-sized (0.01 to 0.1%). The chain couples TRBV5-1 to TRBJ1-1, with D possibly TRBD1 on 6 matching bases. The CDR3 runs 14 residues. Germline V gene lookup returns CDR1 SGHRS and CDR2 YFSETQ. The V gene lost 8 bases and the J gene lost 0 bases, with 14 bases spanning the gap. CDR3 nucleotides: TGCGCCAGTGGGGACGGGACAATGAACACTGAAGCTTTCTTT. The encoded protein is CASGDGTMNTEAFF.

The V and J genes are TRBV14 and TRBJ1-1, with unresolved D. The length of the CDR3 is 13 residues. Germline V lookup: CDR1 SGHDN, CDR2 FVKESK. V lost 0 bases to trimming and J lost 5 bases, with 7 bases between them. As DNA, the CDR3 is TGTGCCAGCAGCCAAGAACTGGGGACTGAAGCTTTCTTT. It is translated as CASSQELGTEAFF. Together with reference TRBV14 and TRBJ1-1, the CDR3 gives the full variable domain: EAGVTQFPSHSVIEKGQTVTLRCDPISGHDNLYWYRRVMGKEIKFLLHFVKESKQDESGMPNNRFLAERTGGTYSTLKVQPAELEDSGVYFCASSQELGTEAFFGQGTRLTVV.

The chain carries TRBV14 and TRBJ1-1; D ambiguous. The CDR3 loop spans 13 amino acids. CDR1 is SGHDN and CDR2 is FVKESK in the germline V gene. Trimming shortened V by 0 bases and J by 1 base, and 3 bases separated the two germline ends. CDR3 DNA sequence: TGTGCCAGCAGCCAAGACCAGAACACTGAAGCTTTCTTT. Its translation: CASSQDQNTEAFF.

This chain joins TRBV7-2 and TRBJ2-7, with D perhaps matching TRBD1 or TRBD2 (6 bases each). In germline, CDR1 is SGHTA, CDR2 FQGNSA. Trimming cost V 0 bases and J 4 bases, with 13 bases left between them. This CDR3 is built from 15 residues. CDR3 DNA: TGTGCCAGCAGCTTAGCGGGGGGCACTAAATACGAGCAGTACTTC. Encoded protein: CASSLAGGTKYEQYF.

The V call is TRBV29-1, the J call TRBJ2-5, with D possibly being TRBD2 (5 bases). Germline V gives CDR1 SQVTM, CDR2 ANQGSEA. V shed 4 bases and J shed 9 bases, with 9 bases lying between them. The CDR3 contains 10 residues. The CDR3 DNA reads as TGCAGCGTTGCGTTCGGGGCCCAGTACTTC. It codes for CSVAFGAQYF.

This clone appeared once. The chain recombines TRBV4-1 with TRBJ1-2; D remains unclear. CDR1 is MGHRA and CDR2 is YSYEKL in the germline V gene. This CDR3 is built from 15 residues. Deletions cut 0 bases from V and 5 bases from J, with 13 bases between. CDR3 DNA sequence: TGCGCCAGCAGCCAAGATCTAGGGTTTTCTTATGGCTACACCTTC. Translation gives CASSQDLGFSYGYTF.

The chain recombines TRBV7-3 with TRBJ1-1; D is undetermined. The V end was cut by 0 bases, the J end by 8 bases, with 10 bases between. The CDR3 loop spans 13 amino acids. CDR1 and CDR2 from the germline V gene are SGHTA and FQGTGA. CDR3 nucleotides: TGTGCCAGCAGCTTAACGCGAGGGAGAGAAGCTTTCTTT. This codes for CASSLTRGREAFF. Combining the CDR3 with reference TRBV7-3 and TRBJ1-1 gives the whole variable domain GAGVSQTPSNKVTEKGKYVELRCDPISGHTALYWYRQSLGQGPEFLIYFQGTGAADDSGLPNDRFFAVRPEGSVSTLKIQRTERGDSAVYLCASSLTRGREAFFGQGTRLTVV.

V usage is TRBV10-3 and J usage is TRBJ2-2, with 8 bases aligning to TRBD2. J lost 4 bases, V lost 6 bases, and 7 bases had no gene match. The CDR3 is 15 amino acids. Germline CDR1 is ENHRY and CDR2 is SYGVKD. This CDR3 is CAIRDSSGRTGELFF. CDR3 sequence (DNA): TGTGCCATCAGGGACTCTAGCGGGCGCACCGGGGAGCTGTTTTTT.

The gene calls are TRBV14 and TRBJ2-2, with D hard to call. The CDR3 consists of 14 residues. CDR1 SGHDN and CDR2 FVKESK come from the germline V gene. V was clipped by 0 bases and J by 4 bases, with 6 bases between them. In nucleotides, the CDR3 is TGTGCCAGCAGCCAAGATATTGGCACCGGGGAGCTGTTTTTT. It codes for CASSQDIGTGELFF.

The chain employs TRBV4-1 and TRBJ2-2, with 11 bases that match TRBD2. Germline-derived CDR1 and CDR2 are MGHRA and YSYEKL. The CDR3 length is 17 residues. The ends lost 6 bases at V and 4 bases at J; junction bases unmatched: 10. The CDR3 here is CASSPIAGGLGTGELFF. The CDR3 DNA sequence: TGCGCCAGCAGTCCCATAGCGGGGGGGCTCGGCACCGGGGAGCTGTTTTTT.

The chain employs TRBV5-4 and TRBJ2-3, with 10 bases matching TRBD2. Trimming removed 0 bases from V and 0 bases from J; junction bases left unmatched: 7. The V gene's germline CDR1 is SGHNT and CDR2 YYREEE (reference sequence). This CDR3 has 18 residues. CDR3 nucleotides: TGTGCCAGCAGCTTGGAGGGTAGCGGGGGGATTAGCACAGATACGCAGTATTTT. Amino acid sequence: CASSLEGSGGISTDTQYF.

This chain connects TRBV28 to TRBJ2-7, with a possible D match to TRBD2 (9 bases). V was clipped by 2 bases and J by 3 bases, with 17 bases between them. The germline gives CDR1 MDHEN, CDR2 SYDVKM. The CDR3 contains 16 residues. In nucleotides, the CDR3 is TGTGCCAGCAGTTTACAGGGGGCGGGGGGGTTCTACGAGCAGTACTTC. This gives the protein CASSLQGAGGFYEQYF.

The count of this clone is one. The CDR3 region is CASSRGQGGNYGYTF. CDR3 coding DNA: TGTGCCAGCAGCCGAGGACAGGGGGGTAACTATGGCTACACCTTC. V usage is TRBV9 and J usage is TRBJ1-2, with 10 bases matching TRBD1. Trimming cost V 4 bases and J 1 base; bases outside gene matches: 4. This CDR3 contains 15 residues. CDR1 and CDR2 (germline): SGDLS, YYNGEE.

The chain couples TRBV27 to TRBJ1-1; a possible D gene is TRBD1 (5 bases). Trimming removed 3 bases from V and 0 bases from J, with 11 bases in between. Germline lookup yields CDR1 MNHEY and CDR2 SMNVEV (reference sequence). The CDR3 contains 15 residues. The CDR3 DNA reads as TGTGCCAGCAGTTTTGGAAAGGGGTTGAACACTGAAGCTTTCTTT. This codes for CASSFGKGLNTEAFF.

The chain joins TRBV6-1 to TRBJ1-5; D is undetermined. The CDR3 runs to 11 residues. Deletions cut 3 bases from V and 9 bases from J, with 6 bases between. Germline lookup yields CDR1 MNHNS and CDR2 SASEGT. The CDR3: CASSDLGPQHF. The DNA for the CDR3 is TGTGCCAGCAGTGATTTAGGGCCCCAGCATTTT.

The chain uses TRBV11-2 and TRBJ2-4; D gene unclear. Germline loops: CDR1 SGHAT, CDR2 FQNNGV. This CDR3 spans 13 amino acids. V shed 1 base and J shed 6 bases, with 7 bases lying between them. CDR3 region: CASSLGGGNIQYF. The CDR3, as DNA: TGTGCCAGCAGCTTAGGAGGTGGAAACATTCAGTACTTC. Full variable domain (rest looked up from reference TRBV11-2 and TRBJ2-4): EAGVAQSPRYKIIEKRQSVAFWCNPISGHATLYWYQQILGQGPKLLIQFQNNGVVDDSQLPKDRFSAERLKGVDSTLKIQPAKLEDSAVYLCASSLGGGNIQYFGAGTRLSVL.

The rearrangement uses TRBV7-8 and TRBJ2-1, with TRBD1 as a possible D gene (5 bases). The CDR3 has 14 amino acids. The germline V and J ends were trimmed by 5 bases and 4 bases, with 12 bases remaining between them. Germline assignment: CDR1 SGHVS and CDR2 FQNEAQ. Written as DNA, the CDR3 is TGTGCCAGCAGCCCCCGACAGATGTACAATGAGCAGTTCTTC. As protein: CASSPRQMYNEQFF. Together with reference TRBV7-8 and TRBJ2-1, the CDR3 gives the full variable domain: GAGVSQSPRYKVAKRGQDVALRCDPISGHVSLFWYQQALGQGPEFLTYFQNEAQLDKSGLPSDRFFAERPEGSVSTLKIQRTQQEDSAVYLCASSPRQMYNEQFFGPGTRLTVL.